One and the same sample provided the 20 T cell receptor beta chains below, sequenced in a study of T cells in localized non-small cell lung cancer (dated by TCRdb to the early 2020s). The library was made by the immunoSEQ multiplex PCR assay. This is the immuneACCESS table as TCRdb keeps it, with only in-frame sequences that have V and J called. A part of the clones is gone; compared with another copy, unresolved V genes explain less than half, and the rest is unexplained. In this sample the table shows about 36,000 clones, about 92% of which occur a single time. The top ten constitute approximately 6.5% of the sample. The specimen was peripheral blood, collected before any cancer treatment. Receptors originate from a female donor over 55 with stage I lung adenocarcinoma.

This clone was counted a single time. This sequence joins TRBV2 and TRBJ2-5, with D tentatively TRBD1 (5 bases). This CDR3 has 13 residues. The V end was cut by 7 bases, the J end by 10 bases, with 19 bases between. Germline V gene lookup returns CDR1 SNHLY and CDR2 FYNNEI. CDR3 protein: CASTRQLGRVQYF. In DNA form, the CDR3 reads TGTGCCAGCACTCGACAGCTGGGTCGGGTCCAGTACTTC.

The CDR3 here is CSGRQGENSPLHF. In nucleotides, the CDR3 is TGCAGCGGTCGACAGGGGGAAAATTCACCCCTCCACTTT. The chain carries TRBV29-1 and TRBJ1-6, with 9 nucleotides matching TRBD1. CDR3 length: 13 residues. CDR1 and CDR2 (germline): SQVTM, ANQGSEA. The J segment lost 7 bases and the V segment lost 7 bases, leaving 5 bases of the junction unmatched.

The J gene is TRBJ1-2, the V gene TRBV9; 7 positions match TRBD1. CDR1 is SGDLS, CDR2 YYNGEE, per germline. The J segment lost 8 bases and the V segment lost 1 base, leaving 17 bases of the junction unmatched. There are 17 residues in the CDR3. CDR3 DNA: TGTGCCAGCAGCGTATTCCCCCCCGCGACAGGGAAGAGGGGCTACACCTTC. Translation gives CASSVFPPATGKRGYTF. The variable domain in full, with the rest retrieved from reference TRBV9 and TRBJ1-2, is DSGVTQTPKHLITATGQRVTLRCSPRSGDLSVYWYQQSLDQGLQFLIQYYNGEERAKGNILERFSAQQFPDLHSELNLSSLELGDSALYFCASSVFPPATGKRGYTFGSGTRLTVV.

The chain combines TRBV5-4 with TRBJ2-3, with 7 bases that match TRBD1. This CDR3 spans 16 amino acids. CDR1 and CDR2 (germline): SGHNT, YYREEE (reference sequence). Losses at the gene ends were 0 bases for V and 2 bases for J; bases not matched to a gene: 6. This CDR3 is CASSLDRDSSTDTQYF. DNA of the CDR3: TGTGCCAGCAGCTTGGACAGGGACAGTTCCACAGATACGCAGTATTTT.

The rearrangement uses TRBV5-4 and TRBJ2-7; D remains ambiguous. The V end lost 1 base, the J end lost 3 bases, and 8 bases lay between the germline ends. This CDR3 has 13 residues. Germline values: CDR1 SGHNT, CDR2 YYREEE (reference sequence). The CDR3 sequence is CASSLPPDYEQYF. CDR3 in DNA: TGTGCCAGCAGCTTGCCCCCCGACTACGAGCAGTACTTC.

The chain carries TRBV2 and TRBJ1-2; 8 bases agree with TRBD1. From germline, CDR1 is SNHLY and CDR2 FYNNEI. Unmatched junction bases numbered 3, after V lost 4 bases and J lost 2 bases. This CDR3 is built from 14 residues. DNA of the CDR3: TGTGCCAGCAGTGGAAGGACAGGGAACTATGGCTACACCTTC. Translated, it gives CASSGRTGNYGYTF. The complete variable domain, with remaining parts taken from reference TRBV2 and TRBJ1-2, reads EPEVTQTPSHQVTQMGQEVILRCVPISNHLYFYWYRQILGQKVEFLVSFYNNEISEKSEIFDDQFSVERPDGSNFTLKIRSTKLEDSAMYFCASSGRTGNYGYTFGSGTRLTVV.

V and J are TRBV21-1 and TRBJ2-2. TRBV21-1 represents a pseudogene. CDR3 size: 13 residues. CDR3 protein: CAVIRTQAGELFF. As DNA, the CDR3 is TGTGCCGTCATCCGGACGCAGGCCGGGGAGCTGTTTTTT.

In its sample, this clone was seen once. DNA of the CDR3: TGTGCCAGCAAGTTTATTAGGGGTGAGCAGTTCTTC. Amino acid sequence: CASKFIRGEQFF. The chain uses TRBV27 and TRBJ2-1; TRBD1 might be the D (5 bases). The CDR3 sequence is 12 residues long. The V end was cut by 7 bases, the J end by 9 bases, with 13 bases between. Germline V gene data show CDR1 as MNHEY and CDR2 as SMNVEV (reference sequence).

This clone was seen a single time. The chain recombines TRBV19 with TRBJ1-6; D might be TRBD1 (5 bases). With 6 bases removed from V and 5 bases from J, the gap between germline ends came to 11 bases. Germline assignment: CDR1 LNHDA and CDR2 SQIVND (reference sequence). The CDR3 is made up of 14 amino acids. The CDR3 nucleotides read TGTGCCAGTAGGGGGACGCAAGATAATTCACCCCTCCACTTT. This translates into CASRGTQDNSPLHF. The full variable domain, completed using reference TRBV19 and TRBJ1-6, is DGGITQSPKYLFRKEGQNVTLSCEQNLNHDAMYWYRQDPGQGLRLIYYSQIVNDFQKGDIAEGYSVSREKKESFPLTVTSAQKNPTAFYLCASRGTQDNSPLHFGNGTRLTVT.

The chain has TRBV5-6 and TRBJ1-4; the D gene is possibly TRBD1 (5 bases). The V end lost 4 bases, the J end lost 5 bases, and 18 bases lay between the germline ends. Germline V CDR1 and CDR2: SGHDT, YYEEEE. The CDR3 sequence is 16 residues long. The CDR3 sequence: CASSPESGGGNEKLFF. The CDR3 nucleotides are TGTGCCAGCAGCCCCGAGAGCGGGGGAGGGAATGAAAAACTGTTTTTT.

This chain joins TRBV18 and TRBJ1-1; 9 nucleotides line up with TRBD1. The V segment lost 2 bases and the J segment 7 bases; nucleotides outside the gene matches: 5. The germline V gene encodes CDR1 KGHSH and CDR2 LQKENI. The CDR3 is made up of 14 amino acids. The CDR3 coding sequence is TGTGCCAGCTCACCAGTAGGGACAGGGCTTGAAGCTTTCTTT. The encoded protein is CASSPVGTGLEAFF.

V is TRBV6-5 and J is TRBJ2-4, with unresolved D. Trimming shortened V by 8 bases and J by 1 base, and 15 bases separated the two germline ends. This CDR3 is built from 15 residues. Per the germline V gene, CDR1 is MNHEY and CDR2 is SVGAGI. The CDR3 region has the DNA TGTGCCAGCCGTCCCTCAACCCTCGCCAAAAACATTCAGTACTTC. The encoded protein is CASRPSTLAKNIQYF.

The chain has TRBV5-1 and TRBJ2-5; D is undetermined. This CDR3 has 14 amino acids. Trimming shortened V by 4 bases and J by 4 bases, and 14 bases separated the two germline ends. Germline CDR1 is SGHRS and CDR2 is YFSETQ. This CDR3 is CASSADSRVETQYF. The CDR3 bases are TGCGCCAGCAGCGCAGACTCTAGGGTAGAGACCCAGTACTTC.

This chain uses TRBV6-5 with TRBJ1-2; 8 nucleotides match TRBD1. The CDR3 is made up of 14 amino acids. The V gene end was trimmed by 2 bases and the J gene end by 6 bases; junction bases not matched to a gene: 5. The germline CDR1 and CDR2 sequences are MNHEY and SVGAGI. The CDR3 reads CASSYVRGRHGYTF. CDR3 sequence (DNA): TGTGCCAGCAGTTACGTCAGGGGGCGGCATGGCTACACCTTC.

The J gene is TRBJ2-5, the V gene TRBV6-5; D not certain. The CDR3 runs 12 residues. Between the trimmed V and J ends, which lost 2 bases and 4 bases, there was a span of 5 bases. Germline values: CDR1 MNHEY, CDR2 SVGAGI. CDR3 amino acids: CASSYGSETQYF. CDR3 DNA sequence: TGTGCCAGCAGTTACGGGTCAGAGACCCAGTACTTC.

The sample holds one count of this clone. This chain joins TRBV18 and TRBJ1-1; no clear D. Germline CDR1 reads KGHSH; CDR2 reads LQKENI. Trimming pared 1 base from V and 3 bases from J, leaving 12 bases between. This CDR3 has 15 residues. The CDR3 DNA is TGTGCCAGCTCACCACAGGGTTCCGTGGACACTGAAGCTTTCTTT. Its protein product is CASSPQGSVDTEAFF.

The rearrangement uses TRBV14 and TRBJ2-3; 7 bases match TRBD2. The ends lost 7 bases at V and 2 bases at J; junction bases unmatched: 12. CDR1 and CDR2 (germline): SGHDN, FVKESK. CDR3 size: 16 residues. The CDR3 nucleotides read TGTGCCAGCAACCAGAGGGAGGGGACTTACACAGATACGCAGTATTTT. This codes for CASNQREGTYTDTQYF.

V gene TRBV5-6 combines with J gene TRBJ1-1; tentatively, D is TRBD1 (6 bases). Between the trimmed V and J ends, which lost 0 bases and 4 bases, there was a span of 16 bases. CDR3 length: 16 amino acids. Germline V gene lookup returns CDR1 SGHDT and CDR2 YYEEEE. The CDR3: CASSLALRGRSTEAFF. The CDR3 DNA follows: TGTGCCAGCAGCTTGGCCCTGCGGGGGCGAAGCACTGAAGCTTTCTTT.

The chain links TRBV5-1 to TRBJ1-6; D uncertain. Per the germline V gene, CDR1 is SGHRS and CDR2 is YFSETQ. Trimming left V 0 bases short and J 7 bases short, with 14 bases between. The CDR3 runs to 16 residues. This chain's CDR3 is CASSLGGFSVNSPLHF. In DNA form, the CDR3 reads TGCGCCAGCAGCTTGGGCGGATTTAGTGTGAATTCACCCCTCCACTTT.

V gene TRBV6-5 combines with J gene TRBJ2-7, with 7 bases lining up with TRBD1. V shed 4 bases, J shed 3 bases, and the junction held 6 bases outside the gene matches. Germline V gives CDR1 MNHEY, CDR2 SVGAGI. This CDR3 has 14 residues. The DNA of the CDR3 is TGTGCCAGCAGTTCCGACAGGGAGAGCTACGAGCAGTACTTC. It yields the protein CASSSDRESYEQYF.